The 2 T cell receptor beta chains in this list originate from one sample, sequenced in a study of T cells after yellow fever vaccination. TCRdb ran MiXCR on the 5' RACE reads and lists one entry per CDR3 protein. The sample holds 250,000 to 350,000 distinct CDR3 sequences, around 4.5% seen once. The sequenced sample was PBMCs, obtained 15 days after the yellow fever booster vaccination. These receptors all stem from a young man who received the YFV17D yellow fever vaccine.

This clonotype came up many times. The chain uses TRBV7-2 and TRBJ2-5, with D maybe TRBD2 (6 bases). Trimming cost V 5 bases and J 6 bases, with 13 bases left between them. The CDR3 contains 13 residues. Germline loops: CDR1 SGHTA, CDR2 FQGNSA. In DNA, the CDR3 is TGTGCCAGCAGCGCGCGGGGCGCGCAGACCCAGTACTTC. Translated, it gives CASSARGAQTQYF.

This rearrangement joins TRBV7-8 to TRBJ1-2; possibly TRBD1 for D (5 bases). The CDR3 is 16 residues long. V gave up 1 base and J gave up 5 bases, with 17 bases separating them. Germline CDR1 and CDR2: SGHVS and FQNEAQ. DNA of the CDR3: TGTGCCAGCAGCTTAGGTTTAGGAGGGGTCCGTTATGGCTACACCTTC. Protein sequence: CASSLGLGGVRYGYTF. The complete variable domain, with remaining parts taken from reference TRBV7-8 and TRBJ1-2, reads GAGVSQSPRYKVAKRGQDVALRCDPISGHVSLFWYQQALGQGPEFLTYFQNEAQLDKSGLPSDRFFAERPEGSVSTLKIQRTQQEDSAVYLCASSLGLGGVRYGYTFGSGTRLTVV.